This entry lists 17 T cell receptor beta chains sequenced from one sample in a study of blood T cells in healthy people across ages (dated by TCRdb to the mid-2010s). The library was made by 5' RACE. Sequencing relied on an Illumina HiSeq 2500. The second PCR ran for roughly 7 to 12 cycles and used a J-beta primer mix along with a sample-barcoded 5' primer. In-frame beta chains were kept once TCRdb had trimmed the public reads at Q25 with fastp and called clones with MiXCR. All rows with the same CDR3 protein become a single entry with the most common DNA and genes. Within this sample are about 1.6 million distinct CDR3 sequences, with about 35% of them counted one time only. Approximately 10% of the sample lies in the top ten. The sequenced sample was blood. All receptors come from a woman aged 30 to 39 in good health.

This clonotype was picked up a small number of times. The CDR3 loop reads CASSYSVGLETQYF. CDR3 sequence (DNA): TGTGCCAGCAGTTACTCCGTAGGACTAGAGACCCAGTACTTC. The rearrangement uses TRBV6-6 and TRBJ2-5; D perhaps matches TRBD2 (5 bases). The length of the CDR3 is 14 residues. The germline V gene has CDR1 MNHNY and CDR2 SVGAGI (reference sequence). The germline V and J ends were trimmed by 0 bases and 4 bases, with 9 bases remaining between them.

The chain combines TRBV20-1 with TRBJ2-1; 9 nucleotides agree with TRBD2. With V trimmed by 8 bases and J by 1 base, 9 bases remained unmatched. The CDR3 has 15 amino acids. Germline V gene data show CDR1 as DFQATT and CDR2 as SNEGSKA (reference sequence). CDR3 region: CSTPERGVSYNEQFF. The CDR3 nucleotides are TGCAGTACTCCTGAGCGGGGGGTATCCTACAATGAGCAGTTCTTC.

This chain links TRBV7-3 with TRBJ2-3, with D perhaps TRBD1 (5 bases). V was trimmed by 2 bases and J by 0 bases, leaving 12 bases between them. This CDR3 spans 16 amino acids. Germline values: CDR1 SGHTA, CDR2 FQGTGA. CDR3 sequence (DNA): TGTGCCAGCAGCTTAGTCGGTAGGGGAAGCACAGATACGCAGTATTTT. Translating it yields CASSLVGRGSTDTQYF.

The chain uses TRBV27 and TRBJ1-2, with D unclear. The CDR3 consists of 15 residues. Deletions cut 4 bases from V and 4 bases from J, with 16 bases between. Germline CDR1 is MNHEY and CDR2 is SMNVEV (reference sequence). For the CDR3, the DNA is TGTGCCAGCAGTTCCCTCTCGGATACGGTCTATGGCTACACCTTC. It specifies CASSSLSDTVYGYTF.

The rearrangement joins TRBV15 to TRBJ2-3, with a tentative D call TRBD2 (5 bases). Trimming removed 3 bases at V and 0 bases at J, with 7 bases between. The CDR3 extends over 14 amino acids. Germline values: CDR1 LNHNV, CDR2 YYDKDF (reference sequence). The CDR3 reads CATSSRGSTDTQYF. For the CDR3, the DNA is TGTGCCACCAGCAGTCGGGGTAGCACAGATACGCAGTATTTT.

This clonotype was counted ten times or more. The genes are TRBV20-1 and TRBJ2-5; 14 bases match TRBD2. CDR1 and CDR2 from the germline V gene are DFQATT and SNEGSKA (reference sequence). V lost 0 bases and J lost 7; bases outside the gene matches: 13. The CDR3 runs 18 residues. This CDR3 reads CSARDWETSGGGYGTQYF. The DNA of the CDR3 is TGCAGTGCTAGAGATTGGGAGACTAGCGGGGGGGGTTATGGGACCCAGTACTTC.

V usage is TRBV20-1 and J usage is TRBJ2-5; TRBD1 matches 8 bases. CDR1 is DFQATT, CDR2 SNEGSKA, per germline (reference sequence). V was pared by 6 bases and J by 3 bases, with 21 bases of the junction left unmatched. The CDR3 covers 18 residues. CDR3 residues: CSAAPDRAKGYYKETQYF. CDR3 bases: TGCAGTGCGGCCCCGGACAGGGCGAAAGGATATTACAAAGAGACCCAGTACTTC.

In its sample, this clonotype was seen a few times. The chain links TRBV5-4 to TRBJ2-5, with a weak D call TRBD2 (5 bases). V shed 3 bases and J shed 4 bases, with 13 bases lying between them. The CDR3 consists of 14 residues. The V gene's germline CDR1 is SGHNT and CDR2 YYREEE (reference sequence). The CDR3 is CASSWAGSAETQYF. The CDR3 nucleotides are TGTGCCAGCAGCTGGGCGGGCAGCGCAGAGACCCAGTACTTC.

The V call is TRBV2, the J call TRBJ1-5; possibly TRBD1 for D (5 bases). The germline CDR1 and CDR2 sequences are SNHLY and FYNNEI. V was shortened by 4 bases and J by 3 bases, with 10 bases between the two germline ends. The CDR3 totals 14 residues. The CDR3 nucleotides are TGTGCCAGCAGTGCCAGGGCCTACAATCAGCCCCAGCATTTT. Residues: CASSARAYNQPQHF.

This clonotype turned up a few times. DNA for the CDR3: TGTGCCAGCAGCTCCGGCGGACAGGGGAACTATGGCTACACCTTC. It is translated as CASSSGGQGNYGYTF. The rearrangement links TRBV7-2 to TRBJ1-2; 9 bases fit TRBD1. The CDR3 covers 15 residues. The V gene end was trimmed by 4 bases and the J gene end by 2 bases; junction bases not matched to a gene: 5. CDR1 is SGHTA and CDR2 is FQGNSA in the germline V gene.

Points on this clonotype: The missing conserved phenylalanine or tryptophan at the end of this CDR3 makes a read error likely. V is TRBV2 and J is TRBJ2-1; the match to TRBD2 covers 15 bases. Germline loops: CDR1 SNHLY, CDR2 FYNNEI. Germline trimming cut 6 bases from V and 4 bases from J; bases unmatched to any gene: 13. The CDR3 covers 19 residues. The CDR3 bases are TGTGCCAGCAGGCTTATAACCGGGACTAGCGGGAGGCTGTACAATGAGCAGTTCGTC. It yields the protein CASRLITGTSGRLYNEQFV.

This rearrangement joins TRBV7-3 to TRBJ2-5; TRBD2 matches 10 bases. CDR3 size: 16 residues. Unmatched junction bases numbered 11, after V lost 5 bases and J lost 5 bases. Germline loops: CDR1 SGHTA, CDR2 FQGTGA. The CDR3 reads CASSPGGLARGETQYF. CDR3 DNA: TGTGCCAGCAGCCCGGGGGGACTAGCGCGTGGGGAGACCCAGTACTTC.

The chain combines TRBV11-2 with TRBJ2-2; the match to TRBD2 covers 7 bases. Trimming at V came to 1 base and at J to 5 bases, leaving 7 bases not matched to a gene. CDR3 length: 16 amino acids. Per germline, CDR1 SGHAT and CDR2 FQNNGV. The CDR3 region is CASSLVGGGRTGELFF. For the CDR3, the DNA is TGTGCCAGCAGCTTAGTCGGCGGGGGAAGAACCGGGGAGCTGTTTTTT.

This clonotype has more than one count but fewer than ten. V and J are TRBV5-1 and TRBJ1-1; D is unclear. This CDR3 spans 13 amino acids. V dropped 4 bases and J dropped 6 bases, with 13 bases sitting between them. The germline V gene encodes CDR1 SGHRS and CDR2 YFSETQ. The CDR3, as DNA: TGCGCCAGCAGCGCTTTGACTCGGTCTGAAGCTTTCTTT. Its protein is CASSALTRSEAFF.

In this sample, this clonotype turned up a few times. This chain joins TRBV15 and TRBJ2-1, with 9 bases lining up with TRBD2. J was trimmed by 5 bases and V by 2 bases; bases with no gene match: 10. Germline CDR1 LNHNV, CDR2 YYDKDF (reference sequence). The CDR3 has 17 amino acids. CDR3 in amino acids: CATSRTPGLAEDNEQFF. The CDR3, as DNA: TGTGCCACCAGCAGAACCCCGGGACTAGCAGAGGACAATGAGCAGTTCTTC.

This sequence joins TRBV12-3 or TRBV12-4 and TRBJ1-1, with D hard to call. V dropped 0 bases and J dropped 6 bases, with 20 bases sitting between them. The CDR3 consists of 17 residues. The CDR3 reads CASSLAEVAESFPEAFF. The CDR3 nucleotides are TGTGCCAGCAGTTTAGCGGAAGTAGCGGAGAGCTTCCCTGAAGCTTTCTTT.

Only a few counts were recorded for this clonotype. J is TRBJ2-7 and V is TRBV5-1; D could derive from TRBD1 or TRBD2 (7 bases each). Germline V CDR1 and CDR2: SGHRS, YFSETQ. The CDR3 extends over 13 amino acids. V was pared by 5 bases and J by 5 bases, with 14 bases between. CDR3 in DNA: TGCGCCAGCAGTCCGCAGGGGGGGCACGAGCAGTACTTC. Residues: CASSPQGGHEQYF.